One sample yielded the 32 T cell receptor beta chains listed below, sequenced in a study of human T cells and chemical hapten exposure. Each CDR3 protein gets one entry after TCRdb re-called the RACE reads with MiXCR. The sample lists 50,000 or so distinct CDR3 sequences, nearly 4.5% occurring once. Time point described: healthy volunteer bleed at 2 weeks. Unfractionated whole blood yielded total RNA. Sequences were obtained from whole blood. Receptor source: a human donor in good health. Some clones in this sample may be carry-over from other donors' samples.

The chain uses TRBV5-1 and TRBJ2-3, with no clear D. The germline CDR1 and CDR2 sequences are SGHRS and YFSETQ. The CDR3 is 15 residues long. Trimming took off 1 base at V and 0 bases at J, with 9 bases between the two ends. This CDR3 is CASSLWTSSTDTQYF. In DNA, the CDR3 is TGCGCCAGCAGCTTGTGGACCTCTAGCACAGATACGCAGTATTTT.

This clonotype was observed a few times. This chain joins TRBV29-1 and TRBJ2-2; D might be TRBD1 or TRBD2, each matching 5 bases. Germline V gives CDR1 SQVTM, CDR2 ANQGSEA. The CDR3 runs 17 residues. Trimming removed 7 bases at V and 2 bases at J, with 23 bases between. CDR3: CSGYLRDPSLNTGELFF. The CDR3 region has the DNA TGCAGCGGATACCTCCGGGACCCTTCCTTAAACACCGGGGAGCTGTTTTTT.

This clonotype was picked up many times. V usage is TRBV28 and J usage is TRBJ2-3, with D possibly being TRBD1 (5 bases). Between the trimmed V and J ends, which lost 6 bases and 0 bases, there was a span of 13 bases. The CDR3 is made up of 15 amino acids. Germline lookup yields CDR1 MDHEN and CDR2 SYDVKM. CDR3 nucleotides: TGTGCCAGCAGCAAGACAGTTTCTAGCACAGATACGCAGTATTTT. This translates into CASSKTVSSTDTQYF.

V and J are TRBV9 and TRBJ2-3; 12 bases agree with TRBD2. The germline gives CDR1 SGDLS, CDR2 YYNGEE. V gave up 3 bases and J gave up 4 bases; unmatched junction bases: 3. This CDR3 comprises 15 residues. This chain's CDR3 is CASSALAGGSDTQYF. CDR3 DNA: TGTGCCAGCAGCGCACTAGCGGGAGGATCAGATACGCAGTATTTT.

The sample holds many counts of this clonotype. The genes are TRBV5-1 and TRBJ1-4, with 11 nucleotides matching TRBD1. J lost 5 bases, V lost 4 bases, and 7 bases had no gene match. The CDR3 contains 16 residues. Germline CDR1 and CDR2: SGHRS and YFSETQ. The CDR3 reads CASSKGTGGPNEKLFF. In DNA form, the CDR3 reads TGCGCCAGCAGCAAGGGGACAGGGGGGCCAAATGAAAAACTGTTTTTT.

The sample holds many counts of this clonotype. CDR3 in DNA: TGTGCCAGCAGCCTACTAGCGGGAGGATACAATGAGCAGTTCTTC. Protein: CASSLLAGGYNEQFF. The rearrangement joins TRBV3-1 to TRBJ2-1, with TRBD2 identical over 12 bases. CDR3 size: 15 residues. The ends lost 4 bases at V and 4 bases at J; junction bases unmatched: 2. Germline V CDR1 and CDR2: LGHDT, YNNKEL (reference sequence).

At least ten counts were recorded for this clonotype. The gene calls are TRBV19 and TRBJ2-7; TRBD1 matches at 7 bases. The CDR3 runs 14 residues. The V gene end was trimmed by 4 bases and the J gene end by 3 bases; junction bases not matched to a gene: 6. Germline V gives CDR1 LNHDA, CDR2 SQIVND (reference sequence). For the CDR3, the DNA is TGTGCCAGTAGTACCGGACAGGTGTTCTACGAGCAGTACTTC. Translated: CASSTGQVFYEQYF.

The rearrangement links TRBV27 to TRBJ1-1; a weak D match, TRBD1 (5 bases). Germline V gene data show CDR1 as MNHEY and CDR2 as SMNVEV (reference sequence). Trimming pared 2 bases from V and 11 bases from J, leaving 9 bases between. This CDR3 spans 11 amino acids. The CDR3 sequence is CASSLGDGAFF. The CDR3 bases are TGTGCCAGCAGTTTAGGGGACGGGGCTTTCTTT.

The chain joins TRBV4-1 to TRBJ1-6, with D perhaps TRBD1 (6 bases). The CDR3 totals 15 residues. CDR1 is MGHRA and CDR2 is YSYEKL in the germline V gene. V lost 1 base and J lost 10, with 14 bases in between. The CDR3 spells CASSQAGARSSPLHF. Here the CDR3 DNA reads TGCGCCAGCAGCCAAGCAGGGGCCCGATCATCACCCCTCCACTTT.

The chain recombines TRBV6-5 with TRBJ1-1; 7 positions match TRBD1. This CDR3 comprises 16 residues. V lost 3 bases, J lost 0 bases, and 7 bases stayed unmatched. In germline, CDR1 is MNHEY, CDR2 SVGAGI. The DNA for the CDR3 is TGTGCCAGCAGTTATGACAGGGAATGGTTGAACACTGAAGCTTTCTTT. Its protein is CASSYDREWLNTEAFF.

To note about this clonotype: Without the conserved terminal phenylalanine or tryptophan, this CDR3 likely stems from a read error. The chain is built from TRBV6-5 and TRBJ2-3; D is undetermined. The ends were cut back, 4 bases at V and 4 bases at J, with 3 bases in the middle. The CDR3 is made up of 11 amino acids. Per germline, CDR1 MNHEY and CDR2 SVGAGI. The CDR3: CASSSSDTQYL. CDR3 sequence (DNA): TGTGCCAGCAGTTCCTCAGATACGCAGTATTTG.

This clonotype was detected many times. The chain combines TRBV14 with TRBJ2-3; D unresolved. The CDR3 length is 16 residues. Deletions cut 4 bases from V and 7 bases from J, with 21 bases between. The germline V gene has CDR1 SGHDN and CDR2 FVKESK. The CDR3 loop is CASSPDLPRISYTQYF. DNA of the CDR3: TGTGCCAGCAGCCCGGACCTCCCACGGATCAGTTATACGCAGTATTTT. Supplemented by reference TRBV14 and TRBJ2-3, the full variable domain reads EAGVTQFPSHSVIEKGQTVTLRCDPISGHDNLYWYRRVMGKEIKFLLHFVKESKQDESGMPNNRFLAERTGGTYSTLKVQPAELEDSGVYFCASSPDLPRISYTQYFGPGTRLTVL.

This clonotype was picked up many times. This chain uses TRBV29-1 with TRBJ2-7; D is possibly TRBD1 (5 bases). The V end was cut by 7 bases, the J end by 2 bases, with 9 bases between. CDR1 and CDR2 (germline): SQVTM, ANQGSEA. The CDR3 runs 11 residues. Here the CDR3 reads CSGGQAYEQYF. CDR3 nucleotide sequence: TGCAGCGGTGGACAAGCCTACGAGCAGTACTTC.

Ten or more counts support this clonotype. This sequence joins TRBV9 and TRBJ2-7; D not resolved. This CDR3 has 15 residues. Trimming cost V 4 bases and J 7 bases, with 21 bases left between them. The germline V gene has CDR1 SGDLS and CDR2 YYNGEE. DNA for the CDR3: TGTGCCAGCAGCCCCCAGGCGACTTCCGCTGAGGAGCAGTACTTC. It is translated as CASSPQATSAEEQYF. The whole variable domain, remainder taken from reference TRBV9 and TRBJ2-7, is DSGVTQTPKHLITATGQRVTLRCSPRSGDLSVYWYQQSLDQGLQFLIQYYNGEERAKGNILERFSAQQFPDLHSELNLSSLELGDSALYFCASSPQATSAEEQYFGPGTRLTVT.

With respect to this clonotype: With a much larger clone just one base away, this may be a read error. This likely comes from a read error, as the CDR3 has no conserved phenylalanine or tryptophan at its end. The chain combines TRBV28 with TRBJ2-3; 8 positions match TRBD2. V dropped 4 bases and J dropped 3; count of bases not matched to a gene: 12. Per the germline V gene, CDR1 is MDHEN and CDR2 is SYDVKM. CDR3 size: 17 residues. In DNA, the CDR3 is TGTGCCAGCAGTTCTCCAGAAGCGGGAGCTCTAACAGATACGCAGTATTAT. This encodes CASSSPEAGALTDTQYY.

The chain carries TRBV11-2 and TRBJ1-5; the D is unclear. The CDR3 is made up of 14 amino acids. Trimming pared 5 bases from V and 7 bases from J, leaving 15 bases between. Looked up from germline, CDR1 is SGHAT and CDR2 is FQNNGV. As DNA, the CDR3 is TGTGCCAGCAGCCAAGGCCGGGGTCAACAGCCCCAGCATTTT. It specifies CASSQGRGQQPQHF.

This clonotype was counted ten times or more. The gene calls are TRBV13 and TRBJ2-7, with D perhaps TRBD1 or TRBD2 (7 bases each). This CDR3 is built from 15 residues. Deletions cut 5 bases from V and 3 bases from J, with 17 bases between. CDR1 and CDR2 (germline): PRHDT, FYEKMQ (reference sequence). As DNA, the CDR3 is TGTGCCAGCAGCCCCTACCAGGGGGGGTTCTACGAGCAGTACTTC. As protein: CASSPYQGGFYEQYF.

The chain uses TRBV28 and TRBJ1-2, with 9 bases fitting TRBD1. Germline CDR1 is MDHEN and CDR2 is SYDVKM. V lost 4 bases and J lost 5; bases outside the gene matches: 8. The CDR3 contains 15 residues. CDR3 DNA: TGTGCCAGCAGTTCGGCCGGGACAGGGAGTTATGGCTACACCTTC. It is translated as CASSSAGTGSYGYTF.

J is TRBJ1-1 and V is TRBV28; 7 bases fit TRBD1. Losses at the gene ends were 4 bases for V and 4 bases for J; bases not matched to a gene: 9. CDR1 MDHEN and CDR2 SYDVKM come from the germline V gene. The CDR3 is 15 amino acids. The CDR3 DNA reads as TGTGCCAGCAGTTCCACAGGGGTCGGAGGCACTGAAGCTTTCTTT. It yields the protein CASSSTGVGGTEAFF.

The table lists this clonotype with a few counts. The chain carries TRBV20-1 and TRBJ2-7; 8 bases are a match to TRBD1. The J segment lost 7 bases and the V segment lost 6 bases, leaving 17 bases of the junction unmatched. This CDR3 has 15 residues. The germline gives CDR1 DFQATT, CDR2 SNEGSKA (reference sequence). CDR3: CSAPWTGIPSGEQYF. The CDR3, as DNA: TGCAGTGCCCCGTGGACAGGGATCCCATCGGGAGAGCAGTACTTC.

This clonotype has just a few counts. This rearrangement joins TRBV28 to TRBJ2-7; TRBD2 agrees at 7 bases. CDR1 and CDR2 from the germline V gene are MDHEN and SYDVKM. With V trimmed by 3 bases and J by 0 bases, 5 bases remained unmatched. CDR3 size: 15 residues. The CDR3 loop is CASSLVLAASYEQYF. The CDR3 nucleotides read TGTGCCAGCAGTTTGGTCCTAGCGGCCTCCTACGAGCAGTACTTC.

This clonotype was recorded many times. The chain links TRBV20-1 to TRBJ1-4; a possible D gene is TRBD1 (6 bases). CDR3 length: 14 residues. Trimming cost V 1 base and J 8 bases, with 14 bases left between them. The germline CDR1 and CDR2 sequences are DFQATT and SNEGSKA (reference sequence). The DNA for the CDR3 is TGCAGTGCTAGAGGGGAAGGGGGGGTAGAAAAACTGTTTTTT. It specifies CSARGEGGVEKLFF.

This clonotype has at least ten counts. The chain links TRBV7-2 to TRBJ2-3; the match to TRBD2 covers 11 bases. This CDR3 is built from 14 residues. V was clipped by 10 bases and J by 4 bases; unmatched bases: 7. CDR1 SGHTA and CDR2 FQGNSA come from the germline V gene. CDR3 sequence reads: CATSPGLAADTQYF. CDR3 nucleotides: TGTGCCACCTCACCGGGACTAGCGGCAGATACGCAGTATTTT.

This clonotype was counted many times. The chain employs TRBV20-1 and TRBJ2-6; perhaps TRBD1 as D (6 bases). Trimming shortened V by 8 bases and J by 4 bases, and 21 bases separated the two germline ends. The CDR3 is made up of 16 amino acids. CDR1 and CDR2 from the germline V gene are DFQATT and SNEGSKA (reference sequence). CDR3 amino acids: CSQQGQGNSGANVLTF. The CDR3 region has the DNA TGCAGTCAACAAGGGCAGGGGAATTCCGGGGCCAACGTCCTGACTTTC.

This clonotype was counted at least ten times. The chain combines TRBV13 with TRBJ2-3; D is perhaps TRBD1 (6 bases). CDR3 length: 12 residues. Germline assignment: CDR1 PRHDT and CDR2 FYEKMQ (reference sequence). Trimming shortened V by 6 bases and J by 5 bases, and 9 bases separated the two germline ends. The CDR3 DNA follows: TGTGCCAGCAGGAACAGGGTAGATACGCAGTATTTT. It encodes CASRNRVDTQYF.

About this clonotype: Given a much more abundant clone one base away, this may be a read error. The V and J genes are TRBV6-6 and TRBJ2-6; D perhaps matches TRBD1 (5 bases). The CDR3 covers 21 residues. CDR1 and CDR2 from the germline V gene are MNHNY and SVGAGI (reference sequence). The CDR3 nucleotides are TGTGTCAGCAGTTTCCCCCTGTTGTCGACAGATCCCTCTGCCGGGGCCAACGTCCTGACTTTC. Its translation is CVSSFPLLSTDPSAGANVLTF.

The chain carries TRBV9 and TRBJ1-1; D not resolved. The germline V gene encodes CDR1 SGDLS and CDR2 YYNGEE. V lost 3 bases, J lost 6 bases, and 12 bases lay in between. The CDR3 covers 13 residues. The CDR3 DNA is TGTGCCAGCAGCGCTAACAGTGTTTCTGAAGCTTTCTTT. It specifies CASSANSVSEAFF.

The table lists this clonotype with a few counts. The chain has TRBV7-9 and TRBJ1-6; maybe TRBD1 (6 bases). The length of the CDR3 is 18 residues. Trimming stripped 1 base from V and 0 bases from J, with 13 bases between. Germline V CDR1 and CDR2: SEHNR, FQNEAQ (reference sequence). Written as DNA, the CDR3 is TGTGCCAGCAGCTTAGGGACAGTGGGAAGCTCCTATAATTCACCCCTCCACTTT. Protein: CASSLGTVGSSYNSPLHF.

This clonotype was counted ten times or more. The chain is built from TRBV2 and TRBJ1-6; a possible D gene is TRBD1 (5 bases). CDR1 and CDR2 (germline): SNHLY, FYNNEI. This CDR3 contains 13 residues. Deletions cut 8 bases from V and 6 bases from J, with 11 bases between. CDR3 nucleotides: TGTGCCAGCTACGGGACCTCTAATTCACCCCTCCACTTT. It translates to CASYGTSNSPLHF.

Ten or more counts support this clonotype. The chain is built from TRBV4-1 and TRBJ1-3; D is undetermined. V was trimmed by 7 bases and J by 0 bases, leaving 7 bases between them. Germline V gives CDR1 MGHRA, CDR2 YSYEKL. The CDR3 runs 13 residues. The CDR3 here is CASKPFSGNTIYF. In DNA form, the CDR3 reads TGCGCCAGCAAGCCGTTCTCTGGAAACACCATATATTTT.

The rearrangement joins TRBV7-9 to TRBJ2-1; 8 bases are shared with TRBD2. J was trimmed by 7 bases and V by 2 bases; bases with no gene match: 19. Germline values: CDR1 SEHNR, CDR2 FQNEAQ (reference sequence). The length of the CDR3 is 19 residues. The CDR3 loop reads CASSLRVGWASGHQNEQFF. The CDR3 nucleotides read TGTGCCAGCAGCTTAAGAGTCGGGTGGGCTAGCGGGCATCAGAATGAGCAGTTCTTC.

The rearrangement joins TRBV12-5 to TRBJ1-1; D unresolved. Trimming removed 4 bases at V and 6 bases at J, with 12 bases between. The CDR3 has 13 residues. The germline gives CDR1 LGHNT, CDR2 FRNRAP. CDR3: CASGSRTGSEAFF. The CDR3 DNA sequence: TGTGCTAGTGGTTCGCGCACCGGGTCTGAAGCTTTCTTT. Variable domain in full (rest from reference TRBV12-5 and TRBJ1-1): DARVTQTPRHKVTEMGQEVTMRCQPILGHNTVFWYRQTMMQGLELLAYFRNRAPLDDSGMPKDRFSAEMPDATLATLKIQPSEPRDSAVYFCASGSRTGSEAFFGQGTRLTVV.